Listed here are 14 T cell receptor beta chains from one sample, sequenced in a study of blood T cell repertoires in COVID-19. Sequencing was performed with immunoSEQ multiplex PCR; in TCRdb, only in-frame clones are kept and a portion is missing. In the table there are about 140,000 clones, nearly 90% of which are singletons. Material for sequencing was peripheral blood. These receptors all stem from a man between 65 and 85 years old with acute or convalescent COVID-19.

This clone was observed a handful of times. The chain combines TRBV6-5 with TRBJ1-4; perhaps TRBD1 as D (6 bases). Germline CDR1 reads MNHEY; CDR2 reads SVGAGI. The V end was cut by 5 bases, the J end by 4 bases, with 8 bases between. This CDR3 spans 13 amino acids. For the CDR3, the DNA is TGTGCCAGCAGTCGGACAGTTAATGAAAAACTGTTTTTT. This translates into CASSRTVNEKLFF.

The chain carries TRBV28 and TRBJ2-5; TRBD1 agrees at 7 bases. This CDR3 has 15 amino acids. CDR1 and CDR2 from the germline V gene are MDHEN and SYDVKM. J lost 2 bases, V lost 6 bases, and 9 bases had no gene match. Here the CDR3 reads CASRLGQTFQETQYF. CDR3 sequence (DNA): TGTGCCAGCAGACTGGGACAGACTTTTCAAGAGACCCAGTACTTC.

The chain joins TRBV5-5 to TRBJ2-7; D may be TRBD2 (6 bases). This CDR3 is 13 amino acids long. The V end lost 3 bases, the J end lost 2 bases, and 9 bases lay between the germline ends. Looked up from germline, CDR1 is SGHKS and CDR2 is YYEKEE (reference sequence). CDR3 DNA: TGTGCCAGCAGCTGGGGACTTCCCTACGAGCAGTACTTC. Amino acids: CASSWGLPYEQYF.

This clone was detected a few times. The V and J genes are TRBV28 and TRBJ2-1, with TRBD1 identical over 8 bases. The length of the CDR3 is 12 residues. The V and J ends lost 6 bases and 10 bases, in that order; junction bases with no gene match: 5. CDR1 and CDR2 (germline): MDHEN, SYDVKM. CDR3 nucleotide sequence: TGTGCCAGCAGACTAAGACAGGGGGAGCAGTTCTTC. Amino acid sequence: CASRLRQGEQFF.

The chain links TRBV5-1 to TRBJ2-7; possibly TRBD2 for D (7 bases). Germline V gene sequence: CDR1 SGHRS, CDR2 YFSETQ. The CDR3 has 12 amino acids. The ends were cut back, 4 bases at V and 13 bases at J, with 18 bases in the middle. The CDR3 here is CASSLGGTSLYF. The CDR3 coding sequence is TGCGCCAGCAGCCTGGGGGGGACATCATTATACTTC.

On this clone itself: The sample contains more than one DNA sequence encoding this CDR3. The gene calls are TRBV11-3 and TRBJ2-1; D is unresolved. The CDR3 contains 14 residues. Per germline, CDR1 SGHNT and CDR2 YENEEA. V shed 1 base and J shed 2 bases, with 6 bases lying between them. The CDR3 sequence: CASSLGQAYNEQFF. The CDR3, as DNA: TGTGCCAGCAGCTTAGGGCAGGCCTACAATGAGCAGTTCTTC.

V gene TRBV18 combines with J gene TRBJ2-3; D ambiguous. This CDR3 is 15 amino acids long. Germline CDR1 reads KGHSH; CDR2 reads LQKENI. Trimming took off 0 bases at V and 0 bases at J, with 7 bases between the two ends. The CDR3 DNA follows: TGTGCCAGCTCACCACCGGCCCAGAGCACAGATACGCAGTATTTT. Protein sequence: CASSPPAQSTDTQYF.

The CDR3 coding sequence is TGCGCCAGCAGACAGGGGGCGGGTGAAAAACTGTTTTTT. Protein product: CASRQGAGEKLFF. The V and J genes are TRBV10-2 and TRBJ1-4; 9 nucleotides align to TRBD1. J gave up 7 bases and V 6 bases, and 3 bases lay outside the gene matches. Germline V gene data show CDR1 as WSHSY and CDR2 as SAAADI. The CDR3 covers 13 residues.

V and J are TRBV30 and TRBJ1-4; perhaps TRBD1 as D (5 bases). Germline CDR1 reads GTSNPN; CDR2 reads SVGIG (reference sequence). V was shortened by 0 bases and J by 7 bases, with 12 bases between the two germline ends. This CDR3 has 14 amino acids. CDR3 nucleotide sequence: TGTGCCTGGAGTGTCCAGGGTTCCGGTGAAAAACTGTTTTTT. It encodes CAWSVQGSGEKLFF.

The chain uses TRBV21-1 and TRBJ2-2; TRBD1, as called in the table, went unchecked against the DNA. TRBV21-1 is a known pseudogene. This CDR3 comprises 16 residues. CDR3 residues: CASSKVGTGGSGELFF. The CDR3 DNA sequence: TGTGCCAGCAGCAAAGTCGGGACAGGGGGCTCCGGGGAGCTGTTTTTT.

In its sample, this clone was seen once. CDR3 loop: CASSLGGGLQETQYF. CDR3 nucleotide sequence: TGTGCCAGCAGCTTAGGGGGGGGTCTACAAGAGACCCAGTACTTC. This rearrangement joins TRBV7-2 to TRBJ2-5; 7 bases agree with TRBD2. The J segment lost 2 bases and the V segment lost 1 base, leaving 4 bases of the junction unmatched. The CDR3 is 15 amino acids. Germline V CDR1 and CDR2: SGHTA, FQGNSA.

The chain has TRBV2 and TRBJ1-4; a weak D match, TRBD1 (5 bases). The CDR3 consists of 14 residues. Germline assignment: CDR1 SNHLY and CDR2 FYNNEI. Trimming removed 8 bases at V and 11 bases at J, with 21 bases between. The DNA for the CDR3 is TGTGCCAGCCGGAGGGCGCAGGGAGGGGTTAAACTGTTTTTT. Protein: CASRRAQGGVKLFF.

In this sample, this clone turned up a few times. This chain links TRBV3-1 (or the pseudogene TRBV3-2) with TRBJ1-1; D may be TRBD1 (6 bases). The V end lost 6 bases, the J end lost 4 bases, and 15 bases lay between the germline ends. CDR3 length: 14 amino acids. The germline V gene has CDR1 LGHDT and CDR2 YNNKEL (reference sequence). DNA of the CDR3: TGTGCCAGCAGACCAGGGGAGTTGGCCACTGAAGCTTTCTTT. It specifies CASRPGELATEAFF.

This clone showed up just a few times. The chain combines TRBV10-2 with TRBJ2-7; 7 positions agree with TRBD2. The junction had 9 bases not matched to a gene; V was cut back by 0 bases and J by 4 bases. This CDR3 is built from 16 residues. The V gene's germline CDR1 is WSHSY and CDR2 SAAADI. The CDR3 here is CASSESTGGIRYEQYF. DNA of the CDR3: TGCGCCAGCAGTGAGTCAACCGGGGGGATTAGGTACGAGCAGTACTTC.